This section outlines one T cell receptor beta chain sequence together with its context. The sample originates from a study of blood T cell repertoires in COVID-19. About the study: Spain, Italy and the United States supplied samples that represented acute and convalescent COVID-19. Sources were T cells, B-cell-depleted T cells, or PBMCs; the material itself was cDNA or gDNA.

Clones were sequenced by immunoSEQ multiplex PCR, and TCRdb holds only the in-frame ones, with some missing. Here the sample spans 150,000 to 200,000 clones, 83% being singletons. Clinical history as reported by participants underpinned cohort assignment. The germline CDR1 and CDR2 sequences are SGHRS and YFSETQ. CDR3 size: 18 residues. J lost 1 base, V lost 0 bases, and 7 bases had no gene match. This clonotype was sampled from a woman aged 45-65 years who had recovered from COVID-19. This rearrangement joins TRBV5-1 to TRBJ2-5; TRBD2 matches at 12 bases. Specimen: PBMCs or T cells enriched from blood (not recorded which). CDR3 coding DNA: TGCGCCAGCAGCTTGGAGGCTAGCGGGGGGGGAGCCCAAGAGACCCAGTACTTC. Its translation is CASSLEASGGGAQETQYF.